Presented here are 18 T cell receptor beta chains from one specimen sequenced in a study of PD-1 blockade in classical Hodgkin lymphoma. As to time point: cycle 4 day 1 (C4D1), after less than 7 weeks of nivolumab. Relapses following autologous stem cell transplantation were seen in all patients, with brentuximab vedotin exposure varying. CD4+ T cells were purified from thawed PBMCs by magnetic negative selection. Sequenced by immunoSEQ multiplex PCR; TCRdb stores in-frame clones only, minus some. The sample lists approximately 31,000 clones, roughly 80% seen once, with about 0.82% in the top ten. Sample: CD4+ T cells from blood, taken before the fourth cycle of nivolumab. Every receptor here comes from a human donor with classical Hodgkin lymphoma.

The CDR3 protein is CATLSEGYYNSPLHF. CDR3 coding DNA: TGTGCCACCCTCTCGGAGGGGTACTATAATTCACCCCTCCACTTT. The rearrangement joins TRBV6-5 to TRBJ1-6; a weak D match, TRBD1 (5 bases). V dropped 10 bases and J dropped 3 bases, with 16 bases sitting between them. CDR1 is MNHEY and CDR2 is SVGAGI in the germline V gene. The CDR3 is 15 amino acids.

This chain joins TRBV6-5 and TRBJ1-5; D uncertain. The CDR3 is made up of 15 amino acids. V was trimmed by 0 bases and J by 3 bases, leaving 9 bases between them. Germline V lookup: CDR1 MNHEY, CDR2 SVGAGI. The CDR3 here is CASSYSRGPNQPQHF. DNA of the CDR3: TGTGCCAGCAGTTACTCGCGTGGCCCCAATCAGCCCCAGCATTTT.

The V and J genes are TRBV7-2 and TRBJ1-1; 9 nucleotides match TRBD1. This CDR3 has 16 residues. CDR1 is SGHTA, CDR2 FQGNSA, per germline. Trimming at V came to 2 bases and at J to 6 bases, leaving 10 bases not matched to a gene. CDR3 in DNA: TGTGCCAGCAGCTTATTCGTTCCTGGACAGGGGTCTGAAGCTTTCTTT. As protein: CASSLFVPGQGSEAFF.

This clone occurred a few times. The CDR3 DNA follows: TGTGCCAGCAGCCCAGCGCGGAGCGGCTACACCTTC. Residues: CASSPARSGYTF. The chain couples TRBV28 to TRBJ1-2; D is unclear. The CDR3 loop spans 12 amino acids. Per the germline V gene, CDR1 is MDHEN and CDR2 is SYDVKM. The germline V and J ends were trimmed by 6 bases and 8 bases, with 13 bases remaining between them.

This chain joins TRBV11-2 and TRBJ2-3; TRBD2 is a possible D gene (5 bases). The CDR3 extends over 15 amino acids. From germline, CDR1 is SGHAT and CDR2 FQNNGV. Trimming took off 5 bases at V and 2 bases at J, with 14 bases between the two ends. For the CDR3, the DNA is TGTGCCAGCAGCCCCGCCCCGGGGTACACAGATACGCAGTATTTT. Residues: CASSPAPGYTDTQYF.

This chain uses TRBV29-1 with TRBJ1-4; 7 bases match TRBD1. This CDR3 has 15 residues. The germline V gene encodes CDR1 SQVTM and CDR2 ANQGSEA. The V gene end was trimmed by 1 base and the J gene end by 4 bases; junction bases not matched to a gene: 6. CDR3 loop: CSVEGGTAFNEKLFF. The CDR3 bases are TGCAGCGTTGAAGGCGGGACAGCTTTTAATGAAAAACTGTTTTTT.

The chain couples TRBV5-1 to TRBJ1-2; weak D call: TRBD1 (6 bases). CDR1 is SGHRS, CDR2 YFSETQ, per germline. V dropped 0 bases and J dropped 8 bases, with 14 bases sitting between them. The CDR3 has 14 amino acids. The CDR3 sequence: CASSLDGGAGGYTF. The CDR3 DNA follows: TGCGCCAGCAGCTTGGACGGGGGGGCAGGAGGCTACACCTTC.

J is TRBJ1-6 and V is TRBV6-5; D might be TRBD1 (6 bases). V was shortened by 2 bases and J by 10 bases, with 15 bases between the two germline ends. Germline CDR1 and CDR2: MNHEY and SVGAGI. The CDR3 runs to 15 residues. CDR3: CASSYGAAGESPLHF. In DNA, the CDR3 is TGTGCCAGCAGTTACGGTGCGGCAGGGGAATCACCCCTCCACTTT.

The rearrangement links TRBV18 to TRBJ2-3, with D uncertain. Deletions cut 3 bases from V and 8 bases from J, with 9 bases between. CDR1 and CDR2 from the germline V gene are KGHSH and LQKENI. CDR3 size: 12 residues. DNA for the CDR3: TGTGCCAGCTCACCGAAGCGAGGTACGCAGTATTTT. It encodes CASSPKRGTQYF. The full variable domain, its missing parts supplied by reference TRBV18 and TRBJ2-3, is NAGVMQNPRHLVRRRGQEARLRCSPMKGHSHVYWYRQLPEEGLKFMVYLQKENIIDESGMPKERFSAEFPKEGPSILRIQQVVRGDSAAYFCASSPKRGTQYFGPGTRLTVL.

V gene TRBV10-2 combines with J gene TRBJ2-6; D remains ambiguous. CDR1 and CDR2 from the germline V gene are WSHSY and SAAADI. The CDR3 length is 15 residues. Trimming pared 7 bases from V and 1 base from J, leaving 11 bases between. The CDR3 DNA is TGCGCCAGCATATTGGGGATTTCTGGGGCCAACGTCCTGACTTTC. Its translation is CASILGISGANVLTF.

The chain employs TRBV5-1 and TRBJ1-1, with a tentative D call TRBD1 (5 bases). Germline CDR1 is SGHRS and CDR2 is YFSETQ. The germline V and J ends were trimmed by 4 bases and 4 bases, with 14 bases remaining between them. The CDR3 spans 14 residues. The CDR3, as DNA: TGCGCCAGCAGCCAAGCGTCAGGGACCACTGAAGCTTTCTTT. This gives the protein CASSQASGTTEAFF.

The chain recombines TRBV27 with TRBJ2-1; TRBD2 might be the D (6 bases). CDR1 and CDR2 from the germline V gene are MNHEY and SMNVEV (reference sequence). The V end lost 6 bases, the J end lost 12 bases, and 18 bases lay between the germline ends. The CDR3 loop spans 13 amino acids. Written as DNA, the CDR3 is TGTGCCAGCAGATTCGGGACGGAGGAGGGGCAGTTCTTC. Translation: CASRFGTEEGQFF.

This chain links TRBV25-1 with TRBJ1-2; no definite D call. This CDR3 has 14 amino acids. V gave up 3 bases and J gave up 7 bases, with 15 bases separating them. Germline CDR1 and CDR2: MGHDK and SYGVNS. DNA of the CDR3: TGTGCCAGCAGTGAGCAAGGGCTAGTAGGTGGCTACACCTTC. Translation: CASSEQGLVGGYTF.

CDR3 residues: CASRARSKEKLFF. The CDR3 nucleotides are TGTGCCAGCAGGGCCCGGTCGAAGGAAAAACTGTTTTTT. The gene calls are TRBV28 and TRBJ1-4; D is undetermined. The CDR3 contains 13 residues. Trimming removed 6 bases at V and 8 bases at J, with 13 bases between. CDR1 and CDR2 from the germline V gene are MDHEN and SYDVKM.

The rearrangement links TRBV19 to TRBJ1-4; D unclear. Germline V CDR1 and CDR2: LNHDA, SQIVND (reference sequence). Trimming shortened V by 5 bases and J by 0 bases, and 7 bases separated the two germline ends. This CDR3 is built from 14 residues. The CDR3, as DNA: TGTGCCAGTAGTCTCGCTACAACTAATGAAAAACTGTTTTTT. Encoded protein: CASSLATTNEKLFF.

V and J are TRBV6-4 and TRBJ1-2; weak D call: TRBD1 (6 bases). This CDR3 comprises 14 residues. From germline, CDR1 is MRHNA and CDR2 SNTAGT. V was cut by 0 bases and J by 5 bases, with 10 bases left in between. CDR3: CASSDSSGVYGYTF. CDR3 coding DNA: TGTGCCAGCAGTGACTCCTCAGGGGTATATGGCTACACCTTC.

The J gene is TRBJ1-1, the V gene TRBV28; possible D gene TRBD1, 5 bases. This CDR3 contains 16 residues. Per germline, CDR1 MDHEN and CDR2 SYDVKM. V lost 3 bases and J 1 base, leaving 15 bases between the germline ends. As DNA, the CDR3 is TGTGCCAGCAGTTTGTCTACAGGTTGGGGGAACACTGAAGCTTTCTTT. The encoded protein is CASSLSTGWGNTEAFF.

This clone was detected only once. The genes are TRBV7-2 and TRBJ2-5; 9 bases are shared with TRBD2. The CDR3 contains 19 residues. J gave up 4 bases and V 2 bases, and 17 bases lay outside the gene matches. Germline V gene data show CDR1 as SGHTA and CDR2 as FQGNSA. CDR3 amino acids: CASSLPLRDRRGGLETQYF. The CDR3, as DNA: TGTGCCAGCAGCTTACCCTTACGAGATCGGCGGGGGGGTCTAGAGACCCAGTACTTC.